Each of the 10 T cell receptor beta chains below was sequenced from the same sample in a study of identical twins. A single record per CDR3 protein comes from TCRdb applying MiXCR to the 5' RACE reads. The sample shows hundreds of thousands of distinct CDR3 sequences, about a tenth of them seen only once. Source material: memory (CD45RO+) T cells sorted from blood. These receptors were taken from a woman aged 18-29 years in good health.

This clonotype was picked up a small number of times. This chain uses TRBV4-2 with TRBJ2-3, with 12 bases fitting TRBD2. The CDR3 has 15 residues. Trimming took 2 bases from V and 7 from J; bases not matched to a gene: 4. Germline CDR1 LGHNA, CDR2 YNFKEQ. CDR3 sequence (DNA): TGTGCCAGCAGCCAAAAACTAGCGGGGGGAAATACGCAGTATTTT. It encodes CASSQKLAGGNTQYF.

The sample holds a few counts of this clonotype. CDR3 region: CASSHDGVSEQFF. The CDR3 region has the DNA TGTGCCAGCAGCCATGACGGGGTATCTGAGCAGTTCTTC. The chain links TRBV3-1 to TRBJ2-1; the D gene is possibly TRBD2 (5 bases). In germline, CDR1 is LGHDT, CDR2 YNNKEL (reference sequence). Trimming shortened V by 3 bases and J by 9 bases, and 12 bases separated the two germline ends. The CDR3 is 13 amino acids.

This clonotype showed up just a few times. The DNA of the CDR3 is TGTGCCAGCAGTTACTGGGGGGGGGGCAGTCTCGAGCAGTTCTTC. This codes for CASSYWGGGSLEQFF. J is TRBJ2-1 and V is TRBV6-5; the D gene is possibly TRBD2 (7 bases). V was cut by 1 base and J by 10 bases, with 17 bases left in between. The CDR3 runs 15 residues. Germline values: CDR1 MNHEY, CDR2 SVGAGI.

This clonotype was seen more than once but under ten times. The V gene is TRBV5-1, the J gene TRBJ1-1; D not certain. V gave up 0 bases and J gave up 0 bases, with 9 bases separating them. The CDR3 length is 15 residues. The germline CDR1 and CDR2 sequences are SGHRS and YFSETQ. CDR3 in amino acids: CASSLAAYMNTEAFF. The CDR3 DNA follows: TGCGCCAGCAGCTTGGCCGCCTATATGAACACTGAAGCTTTCTTT.

This clonotype was seen a handful of times. The genes are TRBV7-2 and TRBJ2-2, with 11 bases fitting TRBD2. The trim removed 5 bases at V and 7 bases at J, leaving 6 bases unmatched. This CDR3 has 15 residues. Germline V gene lookup returns CDR1 SGHTA and CDR2 FQGNSA. CDR3 bases: TGTGCCAGCAGCCTCCGGACTAGCGGGTACGGGGAGCTGTTTTTT. It codes for CASSLRTSGYGELFF.

The gene calls are TRBV10-3 and TRBJ2-3; D is ambiguous. Trimming stripped 10 bases from V and 6 bases from J, with 17 bases between. The CDR3 length is 13 residues. Germline lookup yields CDR1 ENHRY and CDR2 SYGVKD. The CDR3 loop reads CATRPASSDTQYF. In nucleotides, the CDR3 is TGTGCCACTCGCCCTGCTAGTTCCGATACGCAGTATTTT.

This clonotype was observed a few times. The chain has TRBV5-6 and TRBJ1-4; D call uncertain. Between the trimmed V and J ends, which lost 0 bases and 7 bases, there was a span of 7 bases. Germline V gene sequence: CDR1 SGHDT, CDR2 YYEEEE. The CDR3 sequence is 13 residues long. The CDR3, as DNA: TGTGCCAGCAGCTTGGACAACAGTGAAAAACTGTTTTTT. It codes for CASSLDNSEKLFF.

The chain recombines TRBV6-2 or TRBV6-3 with TRBJ2-1; tentative D call: TRBD2 (5 bases). Looked up from germline, CDR1 is MNHEY and CDR2 is SVGEGT. The CDR3 spans 16 residues. V lost 4 bases to trimming and J lost 5 bases, with 18 bases between them. The CDR3: CASSSLLGVKDNEQFF. The DNA of the CDR3 is TGTGCCAGCAGTTCCCTTCTCGGGGTTAAAGACAATGAGCAGTTCTTC.

V usage is TRBV6-5 and J usage is TRBJ2-1, with 10 bases fitting TRBD2. Trimming removed 4 bases from V and 4 bases from J; junction bases left unmatched: 10. Germline lookup yields CDR1 MNHEY and CDR2 SVGAGI. The length of the CDR3 is 17 residues. CDR3 residues: CASSSSGTSALYNEQFF. The DNA of the CDR3 is TGTGCCAGCAGTTCCTCCGGGACTAGCGCCTTATACAATGAGCAGTTCTTC.

This sequence joins TRBV12-3 or TRBV12-4 and TRBJ2-1; D tentatively fits TRBD1 or TRBD2 (5 bases each). V dropped 0 bases and J dropped 2 bases, with 14 bases sitting between them. The CDR3 covers 17 residues. The DNA for the CDR3 is TGTGCCAGCAGTTTAGCATTTGCAGGGAGCCCCTACAATGAGCAGTTCTTC. Its protein product is CASSLAFAGSPYNEQFF.